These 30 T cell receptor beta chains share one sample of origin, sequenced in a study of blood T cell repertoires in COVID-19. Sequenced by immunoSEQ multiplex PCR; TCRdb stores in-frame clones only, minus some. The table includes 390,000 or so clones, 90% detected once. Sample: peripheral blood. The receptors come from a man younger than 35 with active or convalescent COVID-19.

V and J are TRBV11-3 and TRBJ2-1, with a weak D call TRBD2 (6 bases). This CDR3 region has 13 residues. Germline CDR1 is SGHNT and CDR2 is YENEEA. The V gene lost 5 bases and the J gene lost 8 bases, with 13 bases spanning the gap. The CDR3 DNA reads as TGTGCCAGCAGCCAGTGGGGGGACGATGAGCAGTTCTTC. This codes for CASSQWGDDEQFF.

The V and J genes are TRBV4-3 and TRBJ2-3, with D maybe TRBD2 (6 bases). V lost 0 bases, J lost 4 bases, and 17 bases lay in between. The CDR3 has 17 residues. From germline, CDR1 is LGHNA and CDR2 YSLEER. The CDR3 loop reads CASSQDGGTSFPDTQYF. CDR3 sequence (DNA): TGCGCCAGCAGCCAAGATGGGGGGACCAGTTTCCCAGATACGCAGTATTTT.

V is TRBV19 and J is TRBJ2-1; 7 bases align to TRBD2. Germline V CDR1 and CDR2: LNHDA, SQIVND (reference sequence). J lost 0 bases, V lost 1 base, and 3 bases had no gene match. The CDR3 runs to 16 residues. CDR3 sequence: CASSIGLADSYNEQFF. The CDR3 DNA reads TGTGCCAGTAGTATAGGCCTAGCGGACTCCTACAATGAGCAGTTCTTC.

The CDR3 nucleotides are TGTGCCAGCCAGAGTGCCGGGACAGGGAATCAGCCCCAGCATTTT. It yields the protein CASQSAGTGNQPQHF. The chain is built from TRBV18 and TRBJ1-5; 9 bases map to TRBD1. This CDR3 comprises 15 residues. Germline CDR1 is KGHSH and CDR2 is LQKENI. V shed 8 bases and J 4 bases; nucleotides not matched to a gene: 9. The full variable domain, in which reference TRBV18 and TRBJ1-5 provide the parts outside the CDR3, is NAGVMQNPRHLVRRRGQEARLRCSPMKGHSHVYWYRQLPEEGLKFMVYLQKENIIDESGMPKERFSAEFPKEGPSILRIQQVVRGDSAAYFCASQSAGTGNQPQHFGDGTRLSIL.

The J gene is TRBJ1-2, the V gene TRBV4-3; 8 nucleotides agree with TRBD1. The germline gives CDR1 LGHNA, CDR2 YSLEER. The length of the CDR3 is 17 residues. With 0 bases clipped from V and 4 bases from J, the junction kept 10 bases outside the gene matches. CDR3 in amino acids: CASSQDFSGGSGYGYTF. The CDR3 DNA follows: TGCGCCAGCAGCCAAGACTTTTCAGGGGGCAGCGGCTATGGCTACACCTTC.

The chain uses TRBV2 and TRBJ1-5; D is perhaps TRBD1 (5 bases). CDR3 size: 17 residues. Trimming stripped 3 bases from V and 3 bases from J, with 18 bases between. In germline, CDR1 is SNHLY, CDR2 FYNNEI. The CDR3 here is CASSDAGQALDNQPQHF. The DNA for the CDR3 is TGTGCCAGCAGTGATGCAGGGCAGGCGCTTGACAATCAGCCCCAGCATTTT.

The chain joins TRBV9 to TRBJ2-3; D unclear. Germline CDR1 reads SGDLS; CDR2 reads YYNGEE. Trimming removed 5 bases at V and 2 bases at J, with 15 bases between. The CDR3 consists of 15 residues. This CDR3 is CASRKKHRVTDTQYF. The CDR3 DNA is TGTGCCAGCAGGAAGAAGCATCGGGTCACAGATACGCAGTATTTT.

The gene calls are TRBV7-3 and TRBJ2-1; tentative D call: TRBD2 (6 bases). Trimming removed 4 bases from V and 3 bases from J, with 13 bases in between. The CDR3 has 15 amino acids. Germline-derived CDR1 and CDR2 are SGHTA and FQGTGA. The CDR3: CASSSEGTYYNEQFF. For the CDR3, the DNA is TGTGCCAGCAGCTCAGAAGGGACTTACTACAATGAGCAGTTCTTC.

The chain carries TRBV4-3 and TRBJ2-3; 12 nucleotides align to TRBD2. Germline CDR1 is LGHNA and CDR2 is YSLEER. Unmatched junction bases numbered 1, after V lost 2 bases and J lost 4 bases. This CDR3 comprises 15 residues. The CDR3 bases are TGCGCCAGCAGCCAACTAGCGGGAGGGGCAGATACGCAGTATTTT. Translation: CASSQLAGGADTQYF.

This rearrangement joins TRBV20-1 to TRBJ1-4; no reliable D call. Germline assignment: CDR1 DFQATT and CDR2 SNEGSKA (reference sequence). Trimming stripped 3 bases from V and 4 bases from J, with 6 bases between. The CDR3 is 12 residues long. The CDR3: CSASPHNEKLFF. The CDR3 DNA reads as TGCAGTGCTAGTCCCCATAATGAAAAACTGTTTTTT.

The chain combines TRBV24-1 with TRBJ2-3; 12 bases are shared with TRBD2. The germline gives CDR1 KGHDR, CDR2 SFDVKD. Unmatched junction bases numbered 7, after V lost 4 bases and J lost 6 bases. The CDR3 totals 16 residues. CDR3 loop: CATSEWTSGVKDTQYF. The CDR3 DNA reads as TGTGCCACCAGTGAGTGGACTAGCGGGGTTAAGGATACGCAGTATTTT.

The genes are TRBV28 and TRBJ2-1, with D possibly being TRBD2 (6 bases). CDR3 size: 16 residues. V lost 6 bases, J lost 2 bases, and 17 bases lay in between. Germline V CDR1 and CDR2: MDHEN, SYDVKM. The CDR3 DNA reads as TGTGCCAGCAGCATATCCGGGACTGGTGCCTACAATGAGCAGTTCTTC. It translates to CASSISGTGAYNEQFF. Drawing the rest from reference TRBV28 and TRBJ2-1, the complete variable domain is DVKVTQSSRYLVKRTGEKVFLECVQDMDHENMFWYRQDPGLGLRLIYFSYDVKMKEKGDIPEGYSVSREKKERFSLILESASTNQTSMYLCASSISGTGAYNEQFFGPGTRLTVL.

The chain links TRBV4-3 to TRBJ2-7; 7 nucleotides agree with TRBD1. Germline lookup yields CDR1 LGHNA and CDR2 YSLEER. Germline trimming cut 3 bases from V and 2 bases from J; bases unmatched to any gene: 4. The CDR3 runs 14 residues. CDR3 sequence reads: CASSHYRGTYEQYF. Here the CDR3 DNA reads TGCGCCAGCAGCCACTACAGGGGAACCTACGAGCAGTACTTC.

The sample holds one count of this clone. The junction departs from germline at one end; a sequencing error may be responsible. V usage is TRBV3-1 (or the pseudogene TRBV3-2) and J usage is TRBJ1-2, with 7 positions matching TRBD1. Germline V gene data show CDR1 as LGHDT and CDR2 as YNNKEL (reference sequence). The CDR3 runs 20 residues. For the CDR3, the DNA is TGTGCCAGCACCCAAAACGCGCTCAAGCCGAACAGGGGAAAATACTATGGCTACACCTTC. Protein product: CASTQNALKPNRGKYYGYTF.

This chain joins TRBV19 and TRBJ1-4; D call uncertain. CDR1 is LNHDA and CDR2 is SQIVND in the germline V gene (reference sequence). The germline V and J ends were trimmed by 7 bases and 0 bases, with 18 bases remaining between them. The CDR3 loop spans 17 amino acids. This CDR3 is CASNTPGAVTTNEKLFF. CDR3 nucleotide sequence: TGTGCCAGTAATACCCCGGGAGCCGTTACAACTAATGAAAAACTGTTTTTT.

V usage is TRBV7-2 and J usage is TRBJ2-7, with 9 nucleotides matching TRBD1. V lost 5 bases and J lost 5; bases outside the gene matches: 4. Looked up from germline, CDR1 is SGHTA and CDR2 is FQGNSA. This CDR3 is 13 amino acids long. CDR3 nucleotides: TGTGCCAGCAGCCAACAGGGGGCTGACGAGCAGTACTTC. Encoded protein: CASSQQGADEQYF.

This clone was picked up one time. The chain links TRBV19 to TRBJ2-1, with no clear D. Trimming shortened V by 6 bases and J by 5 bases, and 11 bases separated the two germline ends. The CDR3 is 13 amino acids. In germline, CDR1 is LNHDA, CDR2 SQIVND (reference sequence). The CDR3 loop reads CASSPLLDNEQFF. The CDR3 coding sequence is TGTGCCAGTAGCCCATTATTAGACAATGAGCAGTTCTTC.

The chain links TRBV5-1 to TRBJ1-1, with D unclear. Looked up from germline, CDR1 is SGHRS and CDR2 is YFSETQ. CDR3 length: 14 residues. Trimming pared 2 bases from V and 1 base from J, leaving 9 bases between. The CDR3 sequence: CASSLTTRNTEAFF. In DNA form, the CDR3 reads TGCGCCAGCAGCTTAACGACAAGGAACACTGAAGCTTTCTTT.

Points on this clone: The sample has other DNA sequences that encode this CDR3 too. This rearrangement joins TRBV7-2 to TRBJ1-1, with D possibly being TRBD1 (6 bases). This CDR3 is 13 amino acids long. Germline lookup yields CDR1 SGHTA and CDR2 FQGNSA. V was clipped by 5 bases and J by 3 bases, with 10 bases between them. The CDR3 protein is CASSTNRDTEAFF. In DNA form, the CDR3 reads TGTGCCAGCAGCACCAACAGGGACACTGAAGCTTTCTTT.

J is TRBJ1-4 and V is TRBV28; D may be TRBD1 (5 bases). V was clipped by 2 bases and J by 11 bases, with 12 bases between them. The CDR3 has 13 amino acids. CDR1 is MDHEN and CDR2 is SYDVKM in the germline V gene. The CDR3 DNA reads TGTGCCAGCAGTTTACCCGTCGGGGGGAAACTGTTTTTT. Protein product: CASSLPVGGKLFF.

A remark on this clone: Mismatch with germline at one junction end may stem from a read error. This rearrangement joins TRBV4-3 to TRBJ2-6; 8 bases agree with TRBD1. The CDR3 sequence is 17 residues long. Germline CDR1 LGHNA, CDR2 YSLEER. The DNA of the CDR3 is TGCGCCAGCAGCCAAGATGGACAGGGTACCGGGGCCAACGTGCTGACTTTC. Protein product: CASSQDGQGTGANVLTF.

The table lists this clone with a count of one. The CDR3 nucleotides read TGTGCCAGCAGCCAACCTGGGCTAGCGGGAGACACCGGGGAGCTGTTTTTT. This codes for CASSQPGLAGDTGELFF. The genes are TRBV14 and TRBJ2-2, with TRBD2 matching 10 bases. The V segment lost 2 bases and the J segment 3 bases; nucleotides outside the gene matches: 6. The germline CDR1 and CDR2 sequences are SGHDN and FVKESK. The length of the CDR3 is 17 residues.

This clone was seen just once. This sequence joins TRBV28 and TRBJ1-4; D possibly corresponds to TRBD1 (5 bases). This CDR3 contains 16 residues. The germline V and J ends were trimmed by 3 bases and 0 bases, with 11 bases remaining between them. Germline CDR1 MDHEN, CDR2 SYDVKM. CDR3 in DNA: TGTGCCAGCAGTTTTGGGAGGGGAGCAACTAATGAAAAACTGTTTTTT. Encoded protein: CASSFGRGATNEKLFF.

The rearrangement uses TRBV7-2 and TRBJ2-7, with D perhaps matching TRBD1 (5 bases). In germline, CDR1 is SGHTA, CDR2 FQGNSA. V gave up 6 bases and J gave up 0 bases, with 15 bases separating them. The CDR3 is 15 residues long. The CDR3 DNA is TGTGCCAGCAGTCCAACAGGTCCTAGCTCCTACGAGCAGTACTTC. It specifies CASSPTGPSSYEQYF.

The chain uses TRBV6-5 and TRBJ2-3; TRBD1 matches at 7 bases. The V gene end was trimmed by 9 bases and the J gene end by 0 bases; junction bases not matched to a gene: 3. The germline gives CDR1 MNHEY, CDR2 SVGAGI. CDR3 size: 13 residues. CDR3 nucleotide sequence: TGTGCCAGGGGGGACAGCAGCACAGATACGCAGTATTTT. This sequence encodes CARGDSSTDTQYF.

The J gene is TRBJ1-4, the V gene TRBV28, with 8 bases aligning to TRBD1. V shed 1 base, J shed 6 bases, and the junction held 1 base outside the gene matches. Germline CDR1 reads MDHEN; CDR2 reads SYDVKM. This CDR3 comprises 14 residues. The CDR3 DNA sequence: TGTGCCAGCAGTTTATTGGACAGGGATGAAAAACTGTTTTTT. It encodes CASSLLDRDEKLFF.

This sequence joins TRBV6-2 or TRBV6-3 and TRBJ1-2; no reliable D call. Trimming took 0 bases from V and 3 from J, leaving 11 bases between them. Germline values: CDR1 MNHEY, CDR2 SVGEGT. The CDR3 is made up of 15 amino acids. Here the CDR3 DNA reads TGTGCCAGCAGTTACTCGACGCGGGTGGACTATGGCTACACCTTC. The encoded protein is CASSYSTRVDYGYTF.

CDR3 bases: TGCGCCAGCAGCTTGTCGTTGGGACAGGGAGCGAACACCGGGGAGCTGTTTTTT. Translating gives CASSLSLGQGANTGELFF. The chain recombines TRBV5-1 with TRBJ2-2, with 9 bases fitting TRBD1. Looked up from germline, CDR1 is SGHRS and CDR2 is YFSETQ. The ends lost 1 base at V and 0 bases at J; junction bases unmatched: 7. CDR3 length: 18 amino acids. Using reference TRBV5-1 and TRBJ2-2 for the parts outside the CDR3, the full variable domain is KAGVTQTPRYLIKTRGQQVTLSCSPISGHRSVSWYQQTPGQGLQFLFEYFSETQRNKGNFPGRFSGRQFSNSRSEMNVSTLELGDSALYLCASSLSLGQGANTGELFFGEGSRLTVL.

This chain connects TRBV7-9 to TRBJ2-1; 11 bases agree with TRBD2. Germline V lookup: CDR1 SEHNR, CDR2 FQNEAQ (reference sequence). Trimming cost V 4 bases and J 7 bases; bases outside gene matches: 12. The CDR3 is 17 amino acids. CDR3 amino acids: CASSSGAGLAVGNEQFF. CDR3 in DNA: TGTGCCAGCAGCTCCGGGGCGGGACTAGCGGTGGGAAATGAGCAGTTCTTC.

In nucleotides, the CDR3 is TGTGCCAGCAGCCCCTATAAGGGGTCCCACAATGAGCAGTTCTTC. Its translation is CASSPYKGSHNEQFF. The rearrangement links TRBV7-2 to TRBJ2-1, with D possibly matching TRBD1 (5 bases). CDR1 and CDR2 from the germline V gene are SGHTA and FQGNSA. Trimming left V 5 bases short and J 5 bases short, with 16 bases between. The CDR3 length is 15 residues.